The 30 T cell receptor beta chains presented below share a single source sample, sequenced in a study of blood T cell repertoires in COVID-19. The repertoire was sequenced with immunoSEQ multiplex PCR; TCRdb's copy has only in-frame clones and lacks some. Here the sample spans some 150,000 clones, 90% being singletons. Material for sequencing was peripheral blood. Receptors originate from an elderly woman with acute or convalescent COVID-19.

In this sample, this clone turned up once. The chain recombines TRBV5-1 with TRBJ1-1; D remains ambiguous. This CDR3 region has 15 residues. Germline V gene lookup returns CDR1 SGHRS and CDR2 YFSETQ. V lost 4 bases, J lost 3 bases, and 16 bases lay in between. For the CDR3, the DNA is TGCGCCAGCAGCCCGGAGGGAACGCGGGACACTGAAGCTTTCTTT. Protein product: CASSPEGTRDTEAFF.

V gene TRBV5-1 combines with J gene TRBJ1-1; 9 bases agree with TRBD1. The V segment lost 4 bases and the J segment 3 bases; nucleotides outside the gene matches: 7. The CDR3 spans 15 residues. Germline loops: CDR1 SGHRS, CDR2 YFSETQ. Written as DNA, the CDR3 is TGCGCCAGCAGCCTACTGACAGGGGGGGACACTGAAGCTTTCTTT. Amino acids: CASSLLTGGDTEAFF.

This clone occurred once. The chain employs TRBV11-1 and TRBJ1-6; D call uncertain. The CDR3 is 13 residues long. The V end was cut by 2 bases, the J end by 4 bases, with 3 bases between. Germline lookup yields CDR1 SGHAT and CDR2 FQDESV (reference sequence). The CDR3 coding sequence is TGTGCCAGCAGCTTACGTTATAATTCACCCCTCCACTTT. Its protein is CASSLRYNSPLHF.

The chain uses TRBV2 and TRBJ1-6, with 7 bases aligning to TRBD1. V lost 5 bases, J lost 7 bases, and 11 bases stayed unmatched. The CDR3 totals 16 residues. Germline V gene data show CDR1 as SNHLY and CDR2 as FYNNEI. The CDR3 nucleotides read TGTGCCAGCAGTCAATACCTTACAGGGGCCAATTCACCCCTCCACTTT. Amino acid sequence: CASSQYLTGANSPLHF.

CDR3 residues: CASRAGAAPWGYTF. The CDR3 DNA reads as TGTGCCAGCAGGGCTGGGGCGGCCCCTTGGGGCTACACCTTC. The rearrangement uses TRBV3-1 (or the pseudogene TRBV3-2) and TRBJ1-2, with D maybe TRBD1 (5 bases). Trimming took 6 bases from V and 8 from J, leaving 19 bases between them. The germline CDR1 and CDR2 sequences are LGHDT and YNNKEL (reference sequence). This CDR3 is 14 amino acids long.

The chain's CDR3 is CASSATGVPNEKLFF. The CDR3 region has the DNA TGTGCCAGCAGCGCAACAGGGGTTCCTAATGAAAAACTGTTTTTT. The rearrangement links TRBV9 to TRBJ1-4, with 7 bases fitting TRBD1. The ends lost 3 bases at V and 3 bases at J; junction bases unmatched: 5. The CDR3 consists of 15 residues. CDR1 SGDLS and CDR2 YYNGEE come from the germline V gene.

The CDR3 protein is CASNPTGSGNQPQHF. The CDR3 DNA is TGTGCCAGCAACCCGACAGGCTCCGGCAATCAGCCCCAGCATTTT. This chain uses TRBV28 with TRBJ1-5, with TRBD1 as a possible D gene (6 bases). There are 15 residues in the CDR3. Germline V gives CDR1 MDHEN, CDR2 SYDVKM. Trimming cost V 7 bases and J 2 bases, with 15 bases left between them.

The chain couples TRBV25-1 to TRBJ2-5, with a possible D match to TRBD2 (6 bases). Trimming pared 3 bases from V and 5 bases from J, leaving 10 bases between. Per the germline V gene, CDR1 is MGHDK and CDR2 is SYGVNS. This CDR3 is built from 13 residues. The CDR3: CASSDSSAETQYF. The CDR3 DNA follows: TGTGCCAGCAGTGACTCTAGCGCCGAGACCCAGTACTTC.

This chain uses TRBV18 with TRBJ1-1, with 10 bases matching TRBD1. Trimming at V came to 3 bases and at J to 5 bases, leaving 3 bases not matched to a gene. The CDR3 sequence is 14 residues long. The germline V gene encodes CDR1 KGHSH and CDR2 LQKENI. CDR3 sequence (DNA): TGTGCCAGCTCACCCCCGGGACAGGGGACTGAAGCTTTCTTT. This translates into CASSPPGQGTEAFF.

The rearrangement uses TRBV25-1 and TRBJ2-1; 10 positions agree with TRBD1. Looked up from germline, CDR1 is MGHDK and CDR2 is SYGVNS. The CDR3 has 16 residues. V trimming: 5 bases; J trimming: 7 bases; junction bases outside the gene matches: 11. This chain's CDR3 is CASSSAGTGDGNEQFF. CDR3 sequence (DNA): TGTGCCAGCAGTTCCGCCGGGACAGGGGACGGGAATGAGCAGTTCTTC. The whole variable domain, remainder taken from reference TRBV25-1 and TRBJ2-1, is EADIYQTPRYLVIGTGKKITLECSQTMGHDKMYWYQQDPGMELHLIHYSYGVNSTEKGDLSSESTVSRIRTEHFPLTLESARPSHTSQYLCASSSAGTGDGNEQFFGPGTRLTVL.

The CDR3, as DNA: TGTGCCAGCAGTGACGTACCTATCTCCTACGAGCAGTACTTC. This encodes CASSDVPISYEQYF. This chain joins TRBV6-1 and TRBJ2-7; D unresolved. This CDR3 contains 14 residues. Germline V gives CDR1 MNHNS, CDR2 SASEGT. Trimming pared 3 bases from V and 0 bases from J, leaving 9 bases between.

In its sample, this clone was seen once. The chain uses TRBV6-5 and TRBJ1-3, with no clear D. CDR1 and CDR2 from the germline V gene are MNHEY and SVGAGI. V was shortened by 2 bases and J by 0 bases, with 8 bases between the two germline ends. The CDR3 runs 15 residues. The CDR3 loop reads CASSYGRNSGNTIYF. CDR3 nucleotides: TGTGCCAGCAGTTACGGCAGAAACTCTGGAAACACCATATATTTT.

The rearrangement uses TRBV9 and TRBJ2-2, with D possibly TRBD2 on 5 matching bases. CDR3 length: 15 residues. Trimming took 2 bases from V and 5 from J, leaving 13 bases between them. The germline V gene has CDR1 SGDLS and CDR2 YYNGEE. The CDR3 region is CASSVPPGGTGELFF. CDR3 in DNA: TGTGCCAGCAGCGTCCCTCCCGGCGGGACCGGGGAGCTGTTTTTT.

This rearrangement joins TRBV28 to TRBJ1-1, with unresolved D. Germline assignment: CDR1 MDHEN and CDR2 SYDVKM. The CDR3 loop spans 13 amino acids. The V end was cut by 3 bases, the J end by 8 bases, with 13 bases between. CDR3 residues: CASSLPTPQEAFF. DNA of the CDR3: TGTGCCAGCAGTTTGCCGACACCTCAAGAAGCTTTCTTT.

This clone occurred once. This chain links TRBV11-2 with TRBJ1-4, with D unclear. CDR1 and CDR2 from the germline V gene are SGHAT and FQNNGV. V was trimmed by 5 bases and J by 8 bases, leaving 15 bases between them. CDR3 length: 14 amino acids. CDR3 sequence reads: CASSLRGGREKLFF. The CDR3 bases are TGTGCCAGCAGCCTGAGAGGTGGGAGGGAAAAACTGTTTTTT.

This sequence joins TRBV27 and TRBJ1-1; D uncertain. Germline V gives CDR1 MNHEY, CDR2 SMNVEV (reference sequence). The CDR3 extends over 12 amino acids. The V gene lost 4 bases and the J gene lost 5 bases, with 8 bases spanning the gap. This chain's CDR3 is CASSSVLTEAFF. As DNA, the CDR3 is TGTGCCAGCAGTTCGGTCCTTACTGAAGCTTTCTTT.

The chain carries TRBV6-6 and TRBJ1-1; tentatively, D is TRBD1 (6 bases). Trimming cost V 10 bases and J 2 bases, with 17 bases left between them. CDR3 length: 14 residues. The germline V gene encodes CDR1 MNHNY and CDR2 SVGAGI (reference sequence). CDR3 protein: CATRAEGVNTEAFF. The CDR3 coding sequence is TGTGCCACCCGGGCTGAGGGGGTAAACACTGAAGCTTTCTTT.

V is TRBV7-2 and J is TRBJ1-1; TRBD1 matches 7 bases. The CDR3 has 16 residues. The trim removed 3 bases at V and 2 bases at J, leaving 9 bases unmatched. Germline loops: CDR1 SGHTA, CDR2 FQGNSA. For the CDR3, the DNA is TGTGCCAGCAGCTTCTACTCCGGGACAGCCAACACTGAAGCTTTCTTT. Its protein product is CASSFYSGTANTEAFF.

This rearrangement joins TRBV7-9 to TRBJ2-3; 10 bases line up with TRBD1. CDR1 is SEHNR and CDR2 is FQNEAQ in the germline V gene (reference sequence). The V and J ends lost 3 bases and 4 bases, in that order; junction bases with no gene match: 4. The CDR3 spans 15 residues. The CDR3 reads CASSFRTGGADTQYF. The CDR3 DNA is TGTGCCAGCAGCTTTCGGACAGGGGGAGCAGATACGCAGTATTTT. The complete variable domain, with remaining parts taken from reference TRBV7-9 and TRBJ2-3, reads DTGVSQNPRHKITKRGQNVTFRCDPISEHNRLYWYRQTLGQGPEFLTYFQNEAQLEKSRLLSDRFSAERPKGSFSTLEIQRTEQGDSAMYLCASSFRTGGADTQYFGPGTRLTVL.

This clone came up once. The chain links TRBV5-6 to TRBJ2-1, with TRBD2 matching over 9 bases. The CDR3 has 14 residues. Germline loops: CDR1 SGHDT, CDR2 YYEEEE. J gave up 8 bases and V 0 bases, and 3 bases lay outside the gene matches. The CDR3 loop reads CASSLVRGGHEQFF. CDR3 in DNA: TGTGCCAGCAGCTTGGTGCGGGGGGGCCATGAGCAGTTCTTC.

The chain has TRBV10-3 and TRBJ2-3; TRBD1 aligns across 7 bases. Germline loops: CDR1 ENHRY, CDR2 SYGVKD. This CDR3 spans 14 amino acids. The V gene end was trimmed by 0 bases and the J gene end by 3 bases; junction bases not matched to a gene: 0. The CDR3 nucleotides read TGTGCCATCAGTGAGTCGACAGGGACAGATACGCAGTATTTT. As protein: CAISESTGTDTQYF.

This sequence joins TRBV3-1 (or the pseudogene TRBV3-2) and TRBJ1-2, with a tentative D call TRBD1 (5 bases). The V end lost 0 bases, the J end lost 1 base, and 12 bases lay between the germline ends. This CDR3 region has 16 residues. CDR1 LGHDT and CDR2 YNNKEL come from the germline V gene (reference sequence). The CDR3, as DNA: TGTGCCAGCAGCCAAGATCGGCAGGGCGATAACTATGGCTACACCTTC. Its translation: CASSQDRQGDNYGYTF.

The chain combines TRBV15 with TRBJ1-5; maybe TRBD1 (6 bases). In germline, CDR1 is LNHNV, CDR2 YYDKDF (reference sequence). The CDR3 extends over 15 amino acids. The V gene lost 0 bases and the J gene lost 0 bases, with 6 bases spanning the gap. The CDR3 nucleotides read TGTGCCACCAGCAGAGAAGGGGGTAGCAATCAGCCCCAGCATTTT. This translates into CATSREGGSNQPQHF.

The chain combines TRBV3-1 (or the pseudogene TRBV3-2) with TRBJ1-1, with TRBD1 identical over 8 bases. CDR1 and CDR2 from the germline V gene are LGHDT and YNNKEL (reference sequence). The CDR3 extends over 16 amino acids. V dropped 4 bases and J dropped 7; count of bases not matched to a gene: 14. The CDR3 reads CASSPWTGTGENEAFF. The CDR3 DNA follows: TGTGCCAGCAGCCCCTGGACAGGGACGGGGGAAAATGAAGCTTTCTTT.

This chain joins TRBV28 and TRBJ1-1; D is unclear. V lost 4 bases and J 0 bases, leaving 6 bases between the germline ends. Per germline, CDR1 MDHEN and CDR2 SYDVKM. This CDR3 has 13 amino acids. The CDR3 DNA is TGTGCCAGCAGTTCACTCATGAACACTGAAGCTTTCTTT. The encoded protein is CASSSLMNTEAFF.

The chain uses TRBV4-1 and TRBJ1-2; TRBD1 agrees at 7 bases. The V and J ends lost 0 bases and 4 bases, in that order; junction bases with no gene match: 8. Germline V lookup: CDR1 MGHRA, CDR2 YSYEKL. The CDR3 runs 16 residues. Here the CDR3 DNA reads TGCGCCAGCAGCCAAGATGACAGGGCAGTGGGCTATGGCTACACCTTC. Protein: CASSQDDRAVGYGYTF.

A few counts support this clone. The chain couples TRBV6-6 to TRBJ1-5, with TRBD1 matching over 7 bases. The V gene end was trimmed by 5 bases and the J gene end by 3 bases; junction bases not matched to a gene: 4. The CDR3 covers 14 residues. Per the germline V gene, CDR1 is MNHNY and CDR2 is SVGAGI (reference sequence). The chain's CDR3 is CASSHRGFNQPQHF. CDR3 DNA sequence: TGTGCCAGCAGTCACAGGGGTTTCAATCAGCCCCAGCATTTT.

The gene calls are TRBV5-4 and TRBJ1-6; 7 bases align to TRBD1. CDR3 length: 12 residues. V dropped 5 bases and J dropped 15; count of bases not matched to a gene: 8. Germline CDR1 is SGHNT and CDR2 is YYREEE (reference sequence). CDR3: CASSQDRALLHF. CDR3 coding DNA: TGTGCCAGCAGTCAAGACAGGGCGCTCCTCCACTTT.

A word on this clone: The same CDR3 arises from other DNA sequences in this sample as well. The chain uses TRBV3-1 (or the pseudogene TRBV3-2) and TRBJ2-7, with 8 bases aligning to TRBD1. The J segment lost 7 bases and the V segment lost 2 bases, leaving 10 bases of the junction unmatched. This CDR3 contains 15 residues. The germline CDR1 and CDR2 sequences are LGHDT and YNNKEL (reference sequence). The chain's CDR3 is CASSQIRDRLGEQYF. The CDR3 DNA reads TGTGCCAGCAGCCAAATCCGGGACAGGTTGGGGGAGCAGTACTTC.

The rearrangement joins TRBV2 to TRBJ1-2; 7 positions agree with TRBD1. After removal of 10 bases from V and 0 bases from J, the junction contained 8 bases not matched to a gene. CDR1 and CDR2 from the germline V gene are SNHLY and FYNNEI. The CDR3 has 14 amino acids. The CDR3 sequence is CATQTGTANYGYTF. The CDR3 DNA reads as TGTGCCACCCAAACAGGGACAGCTAACTATGGCTACACCTTC.